Shown below are 4 T cell receptor beta chains from a single sample sequenced in a study of OX40 agonist ivuxolimab in advanced cancers. Generated by immunoSEQ multiplex PCR, the TCRdb table keeps only in-frame clones and is missing some. The sample lists some 110,000 clones; around 90% were seen once. Sequenced material: CD4+ or CD8+ T cells sorted from blood, taken in a trial of the OX40 agonist ivuxolimab. The receptor source for this set is an adult with an advanced solid tumor such as melanoma, head and neck, liver or kidney cancer.

The chain couples TRBV5-1 to TRBJ1-6; D is possibly TRBD1 (5 bases). The germline CDR1 and CDR2 sequences are SGHRS and YFSETQ. The CDR3 has 15 residues. Deletions cut 0 bases from V and 6 bases from J, with 10 bases between. CDR3 DNA: TGCGCCAGCAGCTTGGGACAGCAGCGTAATTCACCCCTCCACTTT. Protein product: CASSLGQQRNSPLHF.

The V gene is TRBV27, the J gene TRBJ2-7, with 12 bases fitting TRBD1. Per the germline V gene, CDR1 is MNHEY and CDR2 is SMNVEV (reference sequence). V shed 4 bases, J shed 5 bases, and the junction held 6 bases outside the gene matches. The CDR3 contains 15 residues. Written as DNA, the CDR3 is TGTGCCAGCAGTTACACCGGGACAGGGGGCGACGAGCAGTACTTC. Translating it yields CASSYTGTGGDEQYF.

V and J are TRBV28 and TRBJ1-2; perhaps TRBD1 as D (5 bases). The CDR3 totals 14 residues. With 7 bases removed from V and 1 base from J, the gap between germline ends came to 13 bases. CDR1 is MDHEN, CDR2 SYDVKM, per germline. The CDR3 is CASTLGGLNYGYTF. DNA for the CDR3: TGTGCCAGCACCCTCGGGGGACTTAACTATGGCTACACCTTC.

J is TRBJ2-7 and V is TRBV6-5; D gene unclear. Germline V gives CDR1 MNHEY, CDR2 SVGAGI. The germline V and J ends were trimmed by 10 bases and 5 bases, with 24 bases remaining between them. The CDR3 extends over 15 amino acids. The CDR3 region is CATRWAIGAPHEQYF. The CDR3 DNA sequence: TGTGCCACCCGATGGGCGATAGGCGCCCCTCACGAGCAGTACTTC.